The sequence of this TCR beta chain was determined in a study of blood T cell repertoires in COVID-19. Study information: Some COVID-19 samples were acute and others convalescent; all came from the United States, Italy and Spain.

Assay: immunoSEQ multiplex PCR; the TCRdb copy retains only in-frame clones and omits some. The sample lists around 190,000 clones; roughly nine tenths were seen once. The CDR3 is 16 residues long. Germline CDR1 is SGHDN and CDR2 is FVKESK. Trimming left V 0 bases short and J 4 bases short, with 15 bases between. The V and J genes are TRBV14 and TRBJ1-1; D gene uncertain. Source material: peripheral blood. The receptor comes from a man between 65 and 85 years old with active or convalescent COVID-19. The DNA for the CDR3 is TGTGCCAGCAGCCAAGATTTGGGCAACATTGGCACTGAAGCTTTCTTT. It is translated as CASSQDLGNIGTEAFF.